This is a list of T cell receptor beta chains from one sample in a study of PD-1 blockade in classical Hodgkin lymphoma. Clones were sequenced by immunoSEQ multiplex PCR, and TCRdb holds only the in-frame ones, with some missing. In the table there are about 64,000 clones, more than 80% of which are singletons. Sequencing used peripheral blood mononuclear cells (PBMCs), obtained before the fourth cycle of nivolumab. The receptors were gathered from a human donor with classical Hodgkin lymphoma. Each CDR3 is given with its conserved first and last residue. The D gene is left open where the match is weak. Not every row has a clone size; where given, it reads once, few, many or a size class.

j_gene | abundance | v_gene | d_gene | CDR3aa | CDR3nt
TRBJ2-1 | NA | TRBV2 | NA | CASSAHNEQFF | TGTGCCAGCAGTGCTCATAATGAGCAGTTCTTC
TRBJ2-1 | NA | TRBV27 | NA | CASSPDSGSLNEQFF | TGTGCCAGCAGTCCGGACTCCGGGTCCCTAAATGAGCAGTTCTTC
TRBJ1-1 | few | TRBV28 | NA | CASSVGGSTEAFF | TGTGCCAGCAGTGTGGGGGGGAGCACTGAAGCTTTCTTT
TRBJ1-1 | NA | TRBV2 | TRBD1 | CASQPGQQNTEAFF | TGTGCCAGCCAGCCGGGACAGCAGAACACTGAAGCTTTCTTT
TRBJ2-1 | NA | TRBV9 | TRBD2 | CASSQLPGLAGVTGVNEQFF | TGTGCCAGCAGCCAATTACCCGGACTAGCGGGAGTAACGGGGGTCAATGAGCAGTTCTTC
TRBJ1-4 | NA | TRBV5-4 | NA | CASSFEGGQLSNEKLFF | TGTGCCAGCAGCTTTGAGGGAGGGCAGTTGTCTAATGAAAAACTGTTTTTT
TRBJ2-2 | NA | TRBV10-3 | TRBD1 | CAIEPGQGAPGELFF | TGTGCCATCGAACCGGGACAGGGGGCACCCGGGGAGCTGTTTTTT
TRBJ2-2 | NA | TRBV7-7 | NA | CASTHDHTGELFF | TGTGCTAGCACTCACGACCACACCGGGGAGCTGTTTTTT
TRBJ2-1 | NA | TRBV2 | TRBD2 | CASSEVGASGEQFF | TGTGCCAGCAGTGAAGTGGGCGCTAGCGGTGAGCAGTTCTTC
TRBJ1-4 | NA | TRBV5-1 | NA | CASSYKATNEKLFF | TGCGCCAGCAGCTATAAGGCAACTAATGAAAAACTGTTTTTT
TRBJ1-1 | NA | TRBV19 | NA | CASTRHGKAFF | TGTGCCAGTACCCGACATGGGAAAGCTTTCTTT
TRBJ2-7 | NA | TRBV15 | TRBD1 | CATSKDRGGLYEQYF | TGTGCCACCAGCAAAGACAGGGGCGGACTCTACGAGCAGTACTTC
TRBJ2-7 | NA | TRBV13 | TRBD1 | CASSLRGQGGREQYF | TGTGCCAGCAGCTTACGCGGACAGGGGGGGAGGGAGCAGTACTTC
TRBJ1-5 | NA | TRBV27 | NA | CASSRRFEGDNQPQHF | TGTGCCAGCAGCCGTCGTTTCGAGGGGGACAATCAGCCCCAGCATTTT
TRBJ1-3 | NA | TRBV27 | NA | CASSSSRDKGFNTIYF | TGTGCCAGCAGTAGCAGCCGGGACAAGGGGTTTAACACCATATATTTT
TRBJ1-5 | NA | TRBV4-1 | NA | CASSPHLVTASNQPQHF | TGCGCCAGCAGCCCCCACCTGGTGACCGCTAGCAATCAGCCCCAGCATTTT
TRBJ1-6 | once | TRBV27 | TRBD1 | CASSLWTGELYNSPLHF | TGTGCCAGCAGTTTATGGACAGGGGAACTTTATAATTCACCCCTCCACTTT
TRBJ2-5 | NA | TRBV10-3 | TRBD1 | CAISEGQGETQYF | TGTGCCATCAGTGAGGGACAGGGAGAGACCCAGTACTTC
TRBJ2-1 | NA | TRBV29-1 | TRBD1 | CSVEKTGIINEQFF | TGCAGCGTTGAAAAGACAGGGATCATCAATGAGCAGTTCTTC
TRBJ1-5 | NA | TRBV19 | NA | CASRQDLGNQPQHF | TGTGCCAGTAGGCAGGATTTGGGCAATCAGCCCCAGCATTTT
TRBJ2-7 | NA | TRBV9 | NA | CASSVGQGGDEQYF | TGTGCCAGCAGCGTAGGGCAGGGAGGTGACGAGCAGTACTTC
TRBJ1-1 | NA | TRBV11-2 | NA | CASSFEGINRNTEAFF | TGTGCCAGCAGCTTCGAGGGGATCAACCGGAACACTGAAGCTTTCTTT
TRBJ2-5 | NA | TRBV30 | NA | CAWSVTLGWYQETQYF | TGTGCCTGGAGCGTCACCCTAGGGTGGTACCAAGAGACCCAGTACTTC
TRBJ2-7 | NA | TRBV27 | TRBD2 | CASSLIGTRGVGNYEQYF | TGTGCCAGCAGTTTAATCGGGACTAGGGGTGTTGGGAACTACGAGCAGTACTTC
TRBJ2-1 | NA | TRBV10-2 | TRBD2 | CASSDRRENLGDEQFF | TGCGCCAGCAGTGACAGGCGGGAGAATCTAGGGGATGAGCAGTTCTTC
TRBJ1-1 | NA | TRBV4-1 | NA | CASSQPGRGTEAFF | TGCGCCAGCAGCCAACCAGGACGGGGCACTGAAGCTTTCTTT
TRBJ1-1 | NA | TRBV28 | NA | CASSLWIQGGGLAFF | TGTGCCAGCAGTTTATGGATACAGGGCGGAGGATTGGCTTTCTTT
TRBJ2-3 | NA | TRBV28 | NA | CASSLSGGGTDTQYF | TGTGCCAGCAGTTTATCTGGGGGTGGCACAGATACGCAGTATTTT
TRBJ1-2 | NA | TRBV21-1 | NA | CASSSVPGRNYGYTF | TGTGCCAGCAGTTCAGTGCCGGGACGGAACTATGGCTACACCTTC
TRBJ2-7 | once | TRBV27 | NA | CASSFKFWGSYEQYF | TGTGCCAGCAGTTTCAAATTTTGGGGGTCCTACGAGCAGTACTTC